The 25 T cell receptor beta chains below all came from one sample that was sequenced in a study of blood T cell repertoires in COVID-19. The method was immunoSEQ multiplex PCR; TCRdb's version includes in-frame clones alone and lacks a portion of them. The data contain about 480,000 clones, about 88% of them singletons. The sample comprised peripheral blood. The source of these receptors is a man younger than 30 with COVID-19, enrolled during active disease.

This chain links TRBV1 with TRBJ1-1; the table's D call TRBD1 went unverified against the DNA. TRBV1 is assigned pseudogene status. CDR3 length: 18 residues. In DNA form, the CDR3 reads TGCACCAGCAGCCACCTTGGGACAGGGACTATTTGTGAGACTGAAGCTTTCTTT. It codes for CTSSHLGTGTICETEAFF.

The chain employs TRBV5-6 and TRBJ2-2; 14 bases are shared with TRBD2. Germline CDR1 is SGHDT and CDR2 is YYEEEE. The CDR3 has 19 residues. Trimming took 4 bases from V and 3 from J; bases not matched to a gene: 11. The CDR3, as DNA: TGTGCCAGCAGCCCTGACGTGACTAGCGGGAGGGCCCACACCGGGGAGCTGTTTTTT. Translating it yields CASSPDVTSGRAHTGELFF.

V gene TRBV5-1 combines with J gene TRBJ2-5; D is possibly TRBD1 (6 bases). The CDR3 runs to 14 residues. Trimming took 4 bases from V and 1 from J, leaving 11 bases between them. Germline lookup yields CDR1 SGHRS and CDR2 YFSETQ. Written as DNA, the CDR3 is TGCGCCAGCAGCGGCGGACAGCCCCAAGAGACCCAGTACTTC. It specifies CASSGGQPQETQYF. The whole variable domain, remainder taken from reference TRBV5-1 and TRBJ2-5, is KAGVTQTPRYLIKTRGQQVTLSCSPISGHRSVSWYQQTPGQGLQFLFEYFSETQRNKGNFPGRFSGRQFSNSRSEMNVSTLELGDSALYLCASSGGQPQETQYFGPGTRLLVL.

The V gene is TRBV10-3, the J gene TRBJ1-3; weak D call: TRBD1 (6 bases). V gave up 10 bases and J gave up 2 bases, with 12 bases separating them. The germline V gene encodes CDR1 ENHRY and CDR2 SYGVKD. This CDR3 has 13 residues. The CDR3 reads CATGQNTGNTIYF. The CDR3, as DNA: TGTGCCACCGGACAGAACACTGGAAACACCATATATTTT.

V gene TRBV20-1 combines with J gene TRBJ1-1, with D perhaps TRBD1 (5 bases). Germline CDR1 DFQATT, CDR2 SNEGSKA (reference sequence). V gave up 3 bases and J gave up 4 bases, with 15 bases separating them. This CDR3 is 14 amino acids long. This CDR3 reads CSASVGWGGTEAFF. CDR3 in DNA: TGCAGTGCTAGTGTTGGGTGGGGCGGCACTGAAGCTTTCTTT.

The chain links TRBV2 to TRBJ1-2, with D perhaps matching TRBD1 (5 bases). Trimming took off 6 bases at V and 2 bases at J, with 13 bases between the two ends. There are 14 residues in the CDR3. Germline V gene sequence: CDR1 SNHLY, CDR2 FYNNEI. This CDR3 reads CASSQEGSNYGYTF. The DNA for the CDR3 is TGTGCCAGCAGCCAGGAGGGGAGCAACTATGGCTACACCTTC.

CDR3 residues: CASSSPWDRGQETQYF. Written as DNA, the CDR3 is TGTGCCAGCAGCTCGCCGTGGGACAGGGGCCAAGAGACCCAGTACTTC. The genes are TRBV7-2 and TRBJ2-5, with TRBD1 identical over 10 bases. Germline CDR1 is SGHTA and CDR2 is FQGNSA. J gave up 1 base and V 4 bases, and 6 bases lay outside the gene matches. There are 16 residues in the CDR3. The complete variable domain, with remaining parts taken from reference TRBV7-2 and TRBJ2-5, reads GAGVSQSPSNKVTEKGKDVELRCDPISGHTALYWYRQSLGQGLEFLIYFQGNSAPDKSGLPSDRFSAERTGGSVSTLTIQRTQQEDSAVYLCASSSPWDRGQETQYFGPGTRLLVL.

The chain uses TRBV2 and TRBJ2-6; D is uncertain. Looked up from germline, CDR1 is SNHLY and CDR2 is FYNNEI. The CDR3 has 15 residues. V lost 6 bases and J 0 bases, leaving 9 bases between the germline ends. The CDR3 DNA reads as TGTGCCAGCAGCGTAGAGTCCTCTGGGGCCAACGTCCTGACTTTC. This translates into CASSVESSGANVLTF.

The chain joins TRBV6-5 to TRBJ2-5, with 7 bases identical to TRBD2. This CDR3 has 11 amino acids. V lost 8 bases to trimming and J lost 5 bases; unmatched junction nucleotides: 2. Germline values: CDR1 MNHEY, CDR2 SVGAGI. The CDR3 DNA is TGTGCCAGCTGGCGGGGGGAGACCCAGTACTTC. Its translation: CASWRGETQYF.

The chain is built from TRBV6-2 or TRBV6-3 and TRBJ1-2; D unclear. This CDR3 is 13 amino acids long. Germline CDR1 reads MNHEY; CDR2 reads SVGEGT. V shed 0 bases and J shed 8 bases, with 10 bases lying between them. CDR3 sequence (DNA): TGTGCCAGCAGTTACTCTCCCGGGGTGGGCTACACCTTC. This sequence encodes CASSYSPGVGYTF.

V is TRBV7-2 and J is TRBJ1-5; 8 nucleotides align to TRBD1. The junction had 4 bases not matched to a gene; V was cut back by 2 bases and J by 4 bases. The CDR3 runs to 15 residues. Germline values: CDR1 SGHTA, CDR2 FQGNSA. CDR3 sequence: CASSLRQGYNQPQHF. The CDR3 nucleotides are TGTGCCAGCAGCTTAAGACAGGGGTATAATCAGCCCCAGCATTTT.

V usage is TRBV6-1 and J usage is TRBJ2-3; 7 nucleotides align to TRBD2. Looked up from germline, CDR1 is MNHNS and CDR2 is SASEGT. The V gene end was trimmed by 6 bases and the J gene end by 1 base; junction bases not matched to a gene: 7. The CDR3 sequence is 15 residues long. CDR3 sequence reads: CASSAHTSGTDTQYF. In nucleotides, the CDR3 is TGTGCCAGCAGCGCACACACTAGCGGCACAGATACGCAGTATTTT.

This chain connects TRBV6-6 to TRBJ1-6; 7 bases align to TRBD1. V shed 6 bases and J 13 bases; nucleotides not matched to a gene: 15. Germline CDR1 is MNHNY and CDR2 is SVGAGI (reference sequence). This CDR3 contains 15 residues. CDR3 in amino acids: CASRDNRDRGPPLHF. Written as DNA, the CDR3 is TGTGCCAGCAGGGACAACCGGGACAGAGGCCCCCCCCTCCACTTT.

This rearrangement joins TRBV4-1 to TRBJ1-2; D is ambiguous. The V and J ends lost 0 bases and 3 bases respectively, with 14 bases between them. CDR1 is MGHRA and CDR2 is YSYEKL in the germline V gene. The CDR3 runs to 16 residues. Written as DNA, the CDR3 is TGCGCCAGCAGCCAAGATCTGCGGGAATCCTACTATGGCTACACCTTC. It codes for CASSQDLRESYYGYTF.

V gene TRBV6-2 or TRBV6-3 combines with J gene TRBJ2-1; maybe TRBD1 (5 bases). This CDR3 contains 15 residues. The germline V gene encodes CDR1 MNHEY and CDR2 SVGEGT. V was shortened by 2 bases and J by 2 bases, with 10 bases between the two germline ends. Here the CDR3 reads CASSYRGLPYNEQFF. CDR3 DNA sequence: TGTGCCAGCAGTTACAGGGGTTTGCCCTACAATGAGCAGTTCTTC.

V gene TRBV14 combines with J gene TRBJ1-3, with 11 positions matching TRBD1. This CDR3 comprises 17 residues. CDR1 is SGHDN, CDR2 FVKESK, per germline. With V trimmed by 3 bases and J by 4 bases, 8 bases remained unmatched. The DNA for the CDR3 is TGTGCCAGCAGCCAGATGGACAGGGGGCGAAGAGGAAACACCATATATTTT. Encoded protein: CASSQMDRGRRGNTIYF. Drawing the rest from reference TRBV14 and TRBJ1-3, the complete variable domain is EAGVTQFPSHSVIEKGQTVTLRCDPISGHDNLYWYRRVMGKEIKFLLHFVKESKQDESGMPNNRFLAERTGGTYSTLKVQPAELEDSGVYFCASSQMDRGRRGNTIYFGEGSWLTVV.

The rearrangement links TRBV7-9 to TRBJ2-3, with a possible D match to TRBD2 (5 bases). Per germline, CDR1 SEHNR and CDR2 FQNEAQ (reference sequence). This CDR3 comprises 13 residues. Trimming shortened V by 7 bases and J by 11 bases, and 19 bases separated the two germline ends. CDR3 coding DNA: TGTGCCAGCAACCCCGGAGGTTTTTCAGGGCAGTATTTT. Its translation: CASNPGGFSGQYF.

The rearrangement links TRBV20-1 to TRBJ2-6; weak D call: TRBD1 (5 bases). Germline V gene data show CDR1 as DFQATT and CDR2 as SNEGSKA (reference sequence). The CDR3 extends over 18 amino acids. V was clipped by 3 bases and J by 0 bases, with 18 bases between them. The DNA of the CDR3 is TGCAGTGCTAGTGTCGCAGGGCAATATGACTCTGGGGCCAACGTCCTGACTTTC. It codes for CSASVAGQYDSGANVLTF.

The chain carries TRBV7-9 and TRBJ2-1, with 13 bases matching TRBD2. The CDR3 is 17 residues long. CDR1 is SEHNR and CDR2 is FQNEAQ in the germline V gene (reference sequence). After removal of 5 bases from V and 1 base from J, the junction contained 5 bases not matched to a gene. The CDR3 reads CASSTGLAGESYNEQFF. CDR3 coding DNA: TGTGCCAGCAGCACCGGACTAGCGGGAGAATCCTACAATGAGCAGTTCTTC.

This chain uses TRBV18 with TRBJ2-2, with TRBD1 matching over 7 bases. The CDR3 consists of 15 residues. Germline V lookup: CDR1 KGHSH, CDR2 LQKENI. The V and J ends lost 3 bases and 5 bases, in that order; junction bases with no gene match: 6. The CDR3 coding sequence is TGTGCCAGCTCACCGCGGCAGGGGGAGACCGGGGAGCTGTTTTTT. As protein: CASSPRQGETGELFF.

This clone occurred many times. This chain connects TRBV5-1 to TRBJ2-3; D remains ambiguous. CDR3 length equals 15 residues. Trimming pared 1 base from V and 0 bases from J, leaving 9 bases between. Looked up from germline, CDR1 is SGHRS and CDR2 is YFSETQ. The CDR3 region is CASSLLPSSTDTQYF. DNA of the CDR3: TGCGCCAGCAGCTTGCTACCCTCTAGCACAGATACGCAGTATTTT.

In DNA, the CDR3 is TGTGCCAGTAGTATAGGAACAGCCACCGAGAATTCACCCCTCCACTTT. This codes for CASSIGTATENSPLHF. The chain recombines TRBV19 with TRBJ1-6; D remains unclear. Germline loops: CDR1 LNHDA, CDR2 SQIVND (reference sequence). Trimming removed 1 base from V and 7 bases from J, with 14 bases in between. The CDR3 extends over 16 amino acids.

J is TRBJ2-3 and V is TRBV27, with TRBD2 as a possible D gene (6 bases). V lost 5 bases to trimming and J lost 2 bases, with 11 bases between them. CDR1 is MNHEY, CDR2 SMNVEV, per germline (reference sequence). This CDR3 comprises 14 residues. DNA of the CDR3: TGTGCCAGCAGTCCGGGGACTTTCACAGATACGCAGTATTTT. Encoded protein: CASSPGTFTDTQYF.

The chain couples TRBV10-1 to TRBJ2-1, with TRBD2 matching over 8 bases. V lost 8 bases to trimming and J lost 9 bases; unmatched junction nucleotides: 15. Germline CDR1 is WNHNN and CDR2 is SYGVQD (reference sequence). CDR3 size: 15 residues. This CDR3 is CASSPGGRFFGEQFF. CDR3 bases: TGCGCCAGCTCCCCGGGCGGGAGGTTCTTTGGTGAGCAGTTCTTC.

The rearrangement joins TRBV3-1 (or the pseudogene TRBV3-2) to TRBJ2-5; weak D call: TRBD2 (5 bases). The CDR3 has 15 amino acids. V lost 4 bases and J lost 2, with 14 bases in between. Germline loops: CDR1 LGHDT, CDR2 YNNKEL (reference sequence). DNA of the CDR3: TGTGCCAGCAGCCTTCTGGCGGACTTACAAGAGACCCAGTACTTC. This translates into CASSLLADLQETQYF.